The rows below give T cell receptor beta chains drawn from one sample of a study of CD8+ T cells in alopecia areata. Generated by immunoSEQ multiplex PCR, the TCRdb table keeps only in-frame clones and is missing some. The repertoire consists of some 210,000 clones, with 50% to 60% occurring once and the leading ten covering just over 0.45%. Here the sequenced sample was CD4+ T cells sorted from blood, taken at week 0. These TCRs come from a human donor with alopecia areata. The CDR3 runs from the conserved cysteine through the conserved F or W. A D gene is named only where the DNA matches it firmly. Clone size is not always given. Where it is, it says once, few, many or a class for expanded clones.

DNA: TGCAGCGTTCTATATTCTCTCTCATCCAATGAGCAGTTCTTC; CDR3: CSVLYSLSSNEQFF; V: TRBV29-1; J: TRBJ2-1; D: -; length: 14; size: few
DNA: TGTGCCTGGAGCGGACAGTCTAACTATGGCTACACCTTC; CDR3: CAWSGQSNYGYTF; V: TRBV30; J: TRBJ1-2; D: -; length: 13; size: -
DNA: TGCAGCGCCACCGGGACAGGGGGCGCGGGCGGCGTGGCCCAGTACTTC; CDR3: CSATGTGGAGGVAQYF; V: TRBV29-1; J: TRBJ2-5; D: TRBD1; length: 16; size: once
DNA: TGTGCCAGTAGTACAAACCGGGACAACACCGGGGAGCTGTTTTTT; CDR3: CASSTNRDNTGELFF; V: TRBV19; J: TRBJ2-2; D: -; length: 15; size: -
DNA: TGCAGCGTTGCCAGAAACCGGGAAACTAGCACAGATACGCAGTATTTT; CDR3: CSVARNRETSTDTQYF; V: TRBV29-1; J: TRBJ2-3; D: -; length: 16; size: -
DNA: TGCGCCAGCAGCCAAACCAGCACAGATACGCAGTATTTT; CDR3: CASSQTSTDTQYF; V: TRBV5-1; J: TRBJ2-3; D: -; length: 13; size: -
DNA: TGTGCCAGCAGCTACCAGCTGGATACGCAGTATTTT; CDR3: CASSYQLDTQYF; V: TRBV7-9; J: TRBJ2-3; D: -; length: 12; size: -
DNA: TGTGCCAGTAGTCCCCGGGACAGAGACACTGAAGCTTTCTTT; CDR3: CASSPRDRDTEAFF; V: TRBV19; J: TRBJ1-1; D: TRBD1; length: 14; size: few
DNA: TGTGCCAGCTCACCACCGAATAAACTAGCGGGAGTAATCAATGAGCAGTTCTTC; CDR3: CASSPPNKLAGVINEQFF; V: TRBV18; J: TRBJ2-1; D: TRBD2; length: 18; size: -
DNA: TGTGCCAGCAGTCACTACCGGGGGGCGCGCACTGAAGCTTTCTTT; CDR3: CASSHYRGARTEAFF; V: TRBV11-2; J: TRBJ1-1; D: -; length: 15; size: -
DNA: TGTGCCTGGAGTAAGGATAGCAATCAGCCCCAGCATTTT; CDR3: CAWSKDSNQPQHF; V: TRBV30; J: TRBJ1-5; D: -; length: 13; size: few
DNA: TGCAGCGTGGGCCCCGACTGGAGCACTGAAGCTTTCTTT; CDR3: CSVGPDWSTEAFF; V: TRBV29-1; J: TRBJ1-1; D: -; length: 13; size: -
DNA: TGCGCCAGCAGCTTGAATACTAGGAGCTCCTACGAGCAGTACTTC; CDR3: CASSLNTRSSYEQYF; V: TRBV5-1; J: TRBJ2-7; D: -; length: 15; size: once
DNA: TGTGCCAGCAGTCTAGGACAGTCGAACACTGAAGCTTTCTTT; CDR3: CASSLGQSNTEAFF; V: TRBV6-6; J: TRBJ1-1; D: -; length: 14; size: few
DNA: TGTGCCAGTAGTCCGCCCCAGGGGGCGCTGGGATATGGCTACACCTTC; CDR3: CASSPPQGALGYGYTF; V: TRBV19; J: TRBJ1-2; D: TRBD1; length: 16; size: -
DNA: TGCGCCAGCAGGGGACCTCTCTACGAGCAGTACTTC; CDR3: CASRGPLYEQYF; V: TRBV5-1; J: TRBJ2-7; D: -; length: 12; size: -
DNA: TGTGCCAGCAGCTACACTCTTGGAGCGGCCTCCACAGATACGCAGTATTTT; CDR3: CASSYTLGAASTDTQYF; V: TRBV14; J: TRBJ2-3; D: -; length: 17; size: -
DNA: TGTGCCAGCAGTTACCCGCAGGGGTCTCGCACAGATACGCAGTATTTT; CDR3: CASSYPQGSRTDTQYF; V: TRBV6-6; J: TRBJ2-3; D: -; length: 16; size: -
DNA: TGTGCCAGCAGTGAACAAGCGATCCGGGACAATGAGCAGTTCTTC; CDR3: CASSEQAIRDNEQFF; V: TRBV2; J: TRBJ2-1; D: -; length: 15; size: -
DNA: TGCGCCAGCAGGAAGGGGGCCAGCACCGGGGAGCTGTTTTTT; CDR3: CASRKGASTGELFF; V: TRBV5-1; J: TRBJ2-2; D: TRBD1; length: 14; size: -
DNA: TGTGCCACCAGCAGAGAACTTCGTTTCACAGATACGCAGTATTTT; CDR3: CATSRELRFTDTQYF; V: TRBV15; J: TRBJ2-3; D: -; length: 15; size: few
DNA: TGTGCCAGCAGTTTCGACTTGAGCTCCTATAATTCACCCCTCCACTTT; CDR3: CASSFDLSSYNSPLHF; V: TRBV27; J: TRBJ1-6; D: -; length: 16; size: -
DNA: TGTGCCAGCAGGCAATTCACAGCCGTCTCCTACGAGCAGTACTTC; CDR3: CASRQFTAVSYEQYF; V: TRBV7-9; J: TRBJ2-7; D: -; length: 15; size: -
DNA: TGTGCCAGCAGCGGGATAGGCTATGGCTACACCTTC; CDR3: CASSGIGYGYTF; V: TRBV5-4; J: TRBJ1-2; D: -; length: 12; size: few
DNA: TGTGCCAGTAGTATGGGACAGAAGAACACTGAAGCTTTCTTT; CDR3: CASSMGQKNTEAFF; V: TRBV19; J: TRBJ1-1; D: TRBD1; length: 14; size: -
DNA: TGTGCCAGCAAACCGGGGAATAAGTACGAGCAGTACTTC; CDR3: CASKPGNKYEQYF; V: TRBV27; J: TRBJ2-7; D: -; length: 13; size: few
DNA: TGTGCCAGCAGCGTAGGGACAGGGGTCGGAGAGACCCAGTACTTC; CDR3: CASSVGTGVGETQYF; V: TRBV9; J: TRBJ2-5; D: TRBD1; length: 15; size: -
DNA: TGTGCCAGCTCACCACGATCCGGGGTTAATGAAAAACTGTTTTTT; CDR3: CASSPRSGVNEKLFF; V: TRBV18; J: TRBJ1-4; D: -; length: 15; size: few
DNA: TGTGCCTCCGGCGAGGGAACCTATGGCTACACCTTC; CDR3: CASGEGTYGYTF; V: TRBV30; J: TRBJ1-2; D: -; length: 12; size: -
DNA: TGTGCCAGCAGCAGGGCGACTAGTATTACTGAGCAGTTCTTC; CDR3: CASSRATSITEQFF; V: TRBV11-2; J: TRBJ2-1; D: -; length: 14; size: -
DNA: TGTGCCTGGAGTGTACAGCCCAGGGAGACCCAGTACTTC; CDR3: CAWSVQPRETQYF; V: TRBV30; J: TRBJ2-5; D: -; length: 13; size: -
DNA: TGCGCCAGCAGCCAAGTTGGGAGGGACCGCGAGCAGTACTTC; CDR3: CASSQVGRDREQYF; V: TRBV4-1; J: TRBJ2-7; D: TRBD2; length: 14; size: -
DNA: TGCGCCAGCAGCTCCGGGACAAAGGACATTCAGTACTTC; CDR3: CASSSGTKDIQYF; V: TRBV5-1; J: TRBJ2-4; D: -; length: 13; size: few
DNA: TGTGCCAGCAGCCAAAGGGGGGGCAATCAGCCCCAGCATTTT; CDR3: CASSQRGGNQPQHF; V: TRBV6-6; J: TRBJ1-5; D: -; length: 14; size: few
DNA: TGTGCCAGCAGCGTAGTAGGGGCGGATTCCCTTACGGACGAGCAGTTCTTC; CDR3: CASSVVGADSLTDEQFF; V: TRBV9; J: TRBJ2-1; D: -; length: 17; size: once
DNA: TGTGCCAGTAGTACTCCCTCAGGGGGGGTCTACTATGGCTACACCTTC; CDR3: CASSTPSGGVYYGYTF; V: TRBV19; J: TRBJ1-2; D: TRBD1; length: 16; size: -
DNA: TGCAGCGTGCGGACAGGAGGCGTCTATGGCTACACCTTC; CDR3: CSVRTGGVYGYTF; V: TRBV29-1; J: TRBJ1-2; D: TRBD1; length: 13; size: -
DNA: TGCAGCGCGCTCTCGGGCGCAGGCTTGAACACTGAAGCTTTCTTT; CDR3: CSALSGAGLNTEAFF; V: TRBV29-1; J: TRBJ1-1; D: -; length: 15; size: once
DNA: TGTGCCAGCTCAACGCGGGACGGTAGCACAGATACGCAGTATTTT; CDR3: CASSTRDGSTDTQYF; V: TRBV18; J: TRBJ2-3; D: -; length: 15; size: many
DNA: TGCAGCGCCGGGGGACAGGGGGCACGGTACGAGCAGTACTTC; CDR3: CSAGGQGARYEQYF; V: TRBV29-1; J: TRBJ2-7; D: TRBD1; length: 14; size: -
DNA: TGTGCCTGGAGTTCGGGGAGTCGGCACACTGAAGCTTTCTTT; CDR3: CAWSSGSRHTEAFF; V: TRBV30; J: TRBJ1-1; D: -; length: 14; size: -
DNA: TGTGCCTGGAGTCCTTCGACACGGTATAATTCACCCCTCCACTTT; CDR3: CAWSPSTRYNSPLHF; V: TRBV30; J: TRBJ1-6; D: -; length: 15; size: once
DNA: TGTGCCAGCAGCCCGTCTTTCAGGACGAGGGAGCTGTTTTTT; CDR3: CASSPSFRTRELFF; V: TRBV9; J: TRBJ2-2; D: -; length: 14; size: -
DNA: TGCAGCGTTGCACCGGTCACTAATGAAAAACTGTTTTTT; CDR3: CSVAPVTNEKLFF; V: TRBV29-1; J: TRBJ1-4; D: -; length: 13; size: few
DNA: TGTGCCAGCAGCTCAAACCAGTTACGGGAGACCCAGTACTTC; CDR3: CASSSNQLRETQYF; V: TRBV7-8; J: TRBJ2-5; D: -; length: 14; size: -
DNA: TGCAGCGCGCGGATCGCAGGGGGCAGAAATGAAAAACTGTTTTTT; CDR3: CSARIAGGRNEKLFF; V: TRBV29-1; J: TRBJ1-4; D: TRBD1; length: 15; size: -
DNA: TGTGCCTGGAGTTCACCGGGCCTAGCCAAAAACATTCAGTACTTC; CDR3: CAWSSPGLAKNIQYF; V: TRBV30; J: TRBJ2-4; D: -; length: 15; size: -
DNA: TGCAGCGTTGGGTTGAGGAGAGATAGCAATGAGCAGTTCTTC; CDR3: CSVGLRRDSNEQFF; V: TRBV29-1; J: TRBJ2-1; D: -; length: 14; size: few